Sequencing of this TCR beta chain was carried out in a study of cytomegalovirus exposure and HLA in healthy donors. Amplification used 60 Vbeta primers and 13 Jbeta primers. Study processing details: Later analysis identified tens of millions of unique TCR beta chains, 10 million to 12 million shared. Assay: immunoSEQ multiplex PCR; the TCRdb copy retains only in-frame clones and omits some. V and J calls and clone size follow that table, whereas D and trimming were derived from the DNA. The sample has 100,000 to 150,000 clones; around 83% are singletons. Study-wide findings and caveats: Common viral pathogens seemed to be connected with several of the most significant clusters, according to a later analysis. Analyses of presence and absence presupposed an approximately uniform sequencing depth across donors.

Of note for this clone: The antigen is undetermined. This sample includes further DNA sequences coding for the same CDR3.

Germline CDR1 and CDR2: LGHNA and YSLEER. CDR3 size: 14 residues. With 1 base removed from V and 1 base from J, the gap between germline ends came to 8 bases. This chain connects TRBV4-3 to TRBJ2-7; unclear D gene. Sequenced: PBMCs. This TCR derives from a man aged 50-59 years in good health and CMV-seronegative. The CDR3 region is CASSQGQGSYEQYF. CDR3 sequence (DNA): TGCGCCAGCAGCCAAGGACAAGGATCCTACGAGCAGTACTTC.